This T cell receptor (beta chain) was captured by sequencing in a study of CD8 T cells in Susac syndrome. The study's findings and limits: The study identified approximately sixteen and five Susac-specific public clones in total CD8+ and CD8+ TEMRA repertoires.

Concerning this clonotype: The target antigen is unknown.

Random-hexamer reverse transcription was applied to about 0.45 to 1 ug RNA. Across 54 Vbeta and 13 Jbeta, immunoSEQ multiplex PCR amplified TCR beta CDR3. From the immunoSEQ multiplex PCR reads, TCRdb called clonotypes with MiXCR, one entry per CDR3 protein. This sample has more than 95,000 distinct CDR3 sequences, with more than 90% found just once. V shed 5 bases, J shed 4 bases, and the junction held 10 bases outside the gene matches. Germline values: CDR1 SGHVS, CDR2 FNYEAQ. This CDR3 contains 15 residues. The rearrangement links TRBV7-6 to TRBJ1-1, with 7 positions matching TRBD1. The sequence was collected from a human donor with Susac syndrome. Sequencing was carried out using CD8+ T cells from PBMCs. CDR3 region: CASSPRTGSSTEAFF. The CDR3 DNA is TGTGCCAGCAGCCCACGGACAGGTTCGAGCACTGAAGCTTTCTTT.